This passage covers 30 T cell receptor beta chains from one sample sequenced in a study of CD8 T cells in Susac syndrome. RNA totalling 0.5 to 1 ug underwent reverse transcription with random hexamers. TCRdb passed the immunoSEQ multiplex PCR reads through MiXCR, listing each CDR3 protein once. The sample holds hundreds of thousands of distinct CDR3 sequences; about 85% are singletons and the top ten take around 0.11%. The sequencing sample was made of CD8+ T cells from PBMCs. The receptors here all came from a human donor with multiple sclerosis.

In its sample, this clonotype was seen a few times. The chain links TRBV4-2 to TRBJ2-7; 10 positions match TRBD2. The germline CDR1 and CDR2 sequences are LGHNA and YNFKEQ. There are 15 residues in the CDR3. Losses at the gene ends were 4 bases for V and 3 bases for J; bases not matched to a gene: 6. CDR3 in amino acids: CASSPPGLADYEQYF. CDR3 DNA sequence: TGTGCCAGCAGCCCGCCTGGACTAGCGGACTACGAGCAGTACTTC.

This clonotype was detected a few times. V gene TRBV27 combines with J gene TRBJ2-7, with D tentatively TRBD2 (6 bases). Looked up from germline, CDR1 is MNHEY and CDR2 is SMNVEV (reference sequence). Trimming removed 8 bases at V and 6 bases at J, with 11 bases between. This CDR3 spans 11 amino acids. The DNA of the CDR3 is TGTGCCAGCTCTATCGGGGGCGAGCAGTACTTC. It yields the protein CASSIGGEQYF.

V is TRBV6-4 and J is TRBJ1-2; a possible D gene is TRBD1 (6 bases). This CDR3 spans 13 amino acids. Germline-derived CDR1 and CDR2 are MRHNA and SNTAGT. Trimming took off 10 bases at V and 3 bases at J, with 15 bases between the two ends. CDR3 nucleotides: TGTGCCACGGGGGCAGATACACACTATGGCTACACCTTC. This codes for CATGADTHYGYTF.

This rearrangement joins TRBV27 to TRBJ2-6; 8 bases align to TRBD1. The V and J ends lost 2 bases and 2 bases, in that order; junction bases with no gene match: 2. There are 16 residues in the CDR3. Germline CDR1 and CDR2: MNHEY and SMNVEV (reference sequence). Here the CDR3 DNA reads TGTGCCAGCAGTTTAGGCAGGGGGCCTGGGGCCAACGTCCTGACTTTC. It yields the protein CASSLGRGPGANVLTF.

The J gene is TRBJ2-1, the V gene TRBV7-9, with TRBD2 identical over 7 bases. From germline, CDR1 is SEHNR and CDR2 FQNEAQ (reference sequence). CDR3 size: 16 residues. V shed 5 bases, J shed 2 bases, and the junction held 9 bases outside the gene matches. In DNA form, the CDR3 reads TGTGCCAGCAGCCCCCACGCGGGAGACCCCTACAATGAGCAGTTCTTC. It translates to CASSPHAGDPYNEQFF.

In its sample, this clonotype was seen a few times. The V and J genes are TRBV4-1 and TRBJ1-5; tentative D call: TRBD1 (5 bases). CDR3 length: 14 residues. V gave up 0 bases and J gave up 9 bases, with 12 bases separating them. Germline V gives CDR1 MGHRA, CDR2 YSYEKL. The CDR3, as DNA: TGCGCCAGCAGCCAAGATCGGGGCCGAAGGCCCCAGCATTTT. Encoded protein: CASSQDRGRRPQHF.

The chain carries TRBV15 and TRBJ2-3, with unresolved D. Deletions cut 0 bases from V and 3 bases from J, with 19 bases between. This CDR3 comprises 18 residues. CDR1 is LNHNV, CDR2 YYDKDF, per germline (reference sequence). CDR3 region: CATSRDAATISLTDTQYF. Here the CDR3 DNA reads TGTGCCACCAGCAGAGACGCAGCGACGATCTCTCTTACAGATACGCAGTATTTT.

V and J are TRBV10-3 and TRBJ2-5; D unresolved. The CDR3 sequence is 11 residues long. Trimming removed 0 bases at V and 7 bases at J, with 3 bases between. Germline V gene data show CDR1 as ENHRY and CDR2 as SYGVKD. Written as DNA, the CDR3 is TGTGCCATCAGTGAGTCAGGGACCCAGTACTTC. Translation: CAISESGTQYF.

This chain uses TRBV5-1 with TRBJ2-1, with 12 bases lining up with TRBD2. The CDR3 is 18 amino acids. The J segment lost 4 bases and the V segment lost 4 bases, leaving 12 bases of the junction unmatched. Germline V gene sequence: CDR1 SGHRS, CDR2 YFSETQ. CDR3 bases: TGCGCCAGCAGCCGGGGACTAGCGGGCTCAAGCCTTTACAATGAGCAGTTCTTC. Translated: CASSRGLAGSSLYNEQFF.

This chain joins TRBV9 and TRBJ2-7; no clear D. Trimming cost V 2 bases and J 0 bases, with 12 bases left between them. CDR1 and CDR2 from the germline V gene are SGDLS and YYNGEE. This CDR3 has 15 residues. CDR3 DNA: TGTGCCAGCAGCGTGACGAGCAAGCCCTCCTACGAGCAGTACTTC. It specifies CASSVTSKPSYEQYF.

The V call is TRBV25-1, the J call TRBJ2-3; no clear D gene. This CDR3 comprises 17 residues. Trimming took off 0 bases at V and 0 bases at J, with 13 bases between the two ends. Germline V gene sequence: CDR1 MGHDK, CDR2 SYGVNS. CDR3 amino acids: CASSEYPRLGSTDTQYF. The CDR3 nucleotides read TGTGCCAGCAGTGAATATCCCCGTCTGGGAAGCACAGATACGCAGTATTTT.

V is TRBV20-1 and J is TRBJ1-5; D is unresolved. The CDR3 sequence is 14 residues long. V dropped 3 bases and J dropped 4 bases, with 13 bases sitting between them. The germline gives CDR1 DFQATT, CDR2 SNEGSKA (reference sequence). The DNA for the CDR3 is TGCAGTGCTAGCCTCCCCCGCCTTAATCAGCCCCAGCATTTT. Encoded protein: CSASLPRLNQPQHF.

CDR3 loop: CASSLDLGQGGEKTQYF. The DNA of the CDR3 is TGTGCCAGCAGCTTAGATCTGGGACAGGGCGGCGAAAAGACCCAGTACTTC. The gene calls are TRBV7-9 and TRBJ2-5, with 9 positions matching TRBD1. After removal of 1 base from V and 6 bases from J, the junction contained 12 bases not matched to a gene. CDR3 length equals 17 residues. CDR1 SEHNR and CDR2 FQNEAQ come from the germline V gene (reference sequence).

The chain employs TRBV27 and TRBJ2-1; D is ambiguous. The CDR3 is 12 residues long. V was shortened by 10 bases and J by 0 bases, with 7 bases between the two germline ends. The germline V gene has CDR1 MNHEY and CDR2 SMNVEV (reference sequence). CDR3 DNA: TGTGCCACCAAAAGCTCCTACAATGAGCAGTTCTTC. Translating gives CATKSSYNEQFF.

This rearrangement joins TRBV27 to TRBJ2-7; the match to TRBD1 covers 7 bases. The CDR3 has 15 amino acids. J lost 1 base, V lost 5 bases, and 8 bases had no gene match. The germline gives CDR1 MNHEY, CDR2 SMNVEV (reference sequence). CDR3 loop: CASSTRQGESYEQYF. DNA of the CDR3: TGTGCCAGCAGTACCCGACAGGGTGAGTCCTACGAGCAGTACTTC.

The chain couples TRBV5-6 to TRBJ1-5; D gene uncertain. The V end lost 4 bases, the J end lost 0 bases, and 11 bases lay between the germline ends. The CDR3 has 15 amino acids. The germline V gene has CDR1 SGHDT and CDR2 YYEEEE. This CDR3 is CASSLNGFSNQPQHF. Here the CDR3 DNA reads TGTGCCAGCAGCCTAAACGGGTTTAGCAATCAGCCCCAGCATTTT.

This clonotype was observed a few times. The rearrangement uses TRBV28 and TRBJ2-7; D not certain. The CDR3 runs to 12 residues. Germline CDR1 reads MDHEN; CDR2 reads SYDVKM. Trimming cost V 6 bases and J 2 bases, with 8 bases left between them. The CDR3 region is CASRGGTYEQYF. In nucleotides, the CDR3 is TGTGCCAGCAGGGGCGGTACCTACGAGCAGTACTTC. The variable domain in full, completed from reference TRBV28 and TRBJ2-7, reads DVKVTQSSRYLVKRTGEKVFLECVQDMDHENMFWYRQDPGLGLRLIYFSYDVKMKEKGDIPEGYSVSREKKERFSLILESASTNQTSMYLCASRGGTYEQYFGPGTRLTVT.

The CDR3 loop is CASSIVTRGFDEQFF. The CDR3 nucleotides read TGTGCCAGCAGTATAGTAACTAGGGGGTTCGATGAGCAGTTCTTC. The chain links TRBV27 to TRBJ2-1; possibly TRBD1 for D (6 bases). The CDR3 is 15 residues long. From germline, CDR1 is MNHEY and CDR2 SMNVEV (reference sequence). V dropped 5 bases and J dropped 8 bases, with 19 bases sitting between them.

The chain is built from TRBV7-6 and TRBJ2-5; D unresolved. Germline CDR1 SGHVS, CDR2 FNYEAQ. V was clipped by 3 bases and J by 10 bases, with 12 bases between them. The CDR3 length is 12 residues. The CDR3 sequence is CASSFDLLDQYF. CDR3 nucleotides: TGTGCCAGCAGCTTTGATCTCCTAGACCAGTACTTC.

The chain has TRBV2 and TRBJ1-2; TRBD1 agrees at 9 bases. The CDR3 runs to 15 residues. Trimming cost V 6 bases and J 4 bases; bases outside gene matches: 9. CDR1 is SNHLY, CDR2 FYNNEI, per germline. For the CDR3, the DNA is TGTGCCAGCAGGGTTTGGACAGGGGTGATCTATGGCTACACCTTC. Its translation: CASRVWTGVIYGYTF.

This rearrangement joins TRBV23-1 to TRBJ1-5, with a tentative D call TRBD1 (5 bases). TRBV23-1 is treated as an ORF (open reading frame) with a function not yet certain. The CDR3 runs 14 residues. V was pared by 3 bases and J by 4 bases, with 10 bases between. The CDR3 reads CASSQGGRNQPQHF. The CDR3 DNA sequence: TGCGCCAGCAGTCAGGGGGGACGAAATCAGCCCCAGCATTTT.

This clonotype was recorded once. The rearrangement joins TRBV20-1 to TRBJ1-5; perhaps TRBD1 as D (5 bases). Trimming took 5 bases from V and 1 from J, leaving 12 bases between them. CDR1 is DFQATT, CDR2 SNEGSKA, per germline (reference sequence). The CDR3 is 14 residues long. The CDR3 here is CSAATGLSNQPQHF. CDR3 coding DNA: TGCAGTGCTGCTACAGGTTTAAGCAATCAGCCCCAGCATTTT.

The V and J genes are TRBV20-1 and TRBJ2-3; the match to TRBD2 covers 7 bases. V was pared by 4 bases and J by 2 bases, with 3 bases of the junction left unmatched. Germline CDR1 DFQATT, CDR2 SNEGSKA (reference sequence). The CDR3 sequence is 13 residues long. For the CDR3, the DNA is TGCAGTGCTAAGCGGGAAAACACAGATACGCAGTATTTT. Translating it yields CSAKRENTDTQYF.

V is TRBV27 and J is TRBJ1-1; D is possibly TRBD1 (5 bases). The V end was cut by 3 bases, the J end by 4 bases, with 18 bases between. The CDR3 totals 16 residues. Germline assignment: CDR1 MNHEY and CDR2 SMNVEV (reference sequence). The DNA for the CDR3 is TGTGCCAGCAGTTTGACGTGGGGGGAAGGGGTCACTGAAGCTTTCTTT. Encoded protein: CASSLTWGEGVTEAFF.

The gene calls are TRBV14 and TRBJ2-7; D is perhaps TRBD1 (6 bases). From germline, CDR1 is SGHDN and CDR2 FVKESK. V lost 4 bases and J 2 bases, leaving 24 bases between the germline ends. This CDR3 spans 18 amino acids. The CDR3 coding sequence is TGTGCCAGCAGCCTAGCAAAGCACAGGGCCTCGGAGCCCTACGAGCAGTACTTC. Protein: CASSLAKHRASEPYEQYF.

This rearrangement joins TRBV5-1 to TRBJ2-7; possible D gene TRBD2, 5 bases. V dropped 4 bases and J dropped 4 bases, with 12 bases sitting between them. Germline V CDR1 and CDR2: SGHRS, YFSETQ. This CDR3 contains 13 residues. In DNA, the CDR3 is TGCGCCAGCAGCGCGGAGGAGATTTACGAGCAGTACTTC. Translation: CASSAEEIYEQYF. The variable domain in full, with the rest retrieved from reference TRBV5-1 and TRBJ2-7, is KAGVTQTPRYLIKTRGQQVTLSCSPISGHRSVSWYQQTPGQGLQFLFEYFSETQRNKGNFPGRFSGRQFSNSRSEMNVSTLELGDSALYLCASSAEEIYEQYFGPGTRLTVT.

The V gene is TRBV5-1, the J gene TRBJ1-1; TRBD1 might be the D (6 bases). The germline V and J ends were trimmed by 0 bases and 5 bases, with 14 bases remaining between them. Germline V gene sequence: CDR1 SGHRS, CDR2 YFSETQ. The CDR3 spans 15 residues. CDR3 nucleotides: TGCGCCAGCAGCTTGGAGGGGGGCGTCGGGACTGAAGCTTTCTTT. The encoded protein is CASSLEGGVGTEAFF. The full variable domain, with the rest looked up from reference TRBV5-1 and TRBJ1-1, is KAGVTQTPRYLIKTRGQQVTLSCSPISGHRSVSWYQQTPGQGLQFLFEYFSETQRNKGNFPGRFSGRQFSNSRSEMNVSTLELGDSALYLCASSLEGGVGTEAFFGQGTRLTVV.

This clonotype was detected only once. The chain carries TRBV19 and TRBJ2-5; D might be TRBD1 (6 bases). Germline V CDR1 and CDR2: LNHDA, SQIVND (reference sequence). Trimming took 0 bases from V and 4 from J, leaving 15 bases between them. The CDR3 loop spans 16 amino acids. CDR3 in amino acids: CASSIEGTGSRETQYF. As DNA, the CDR3 is TGTGCCAGTAGTATAGAAGGTACAGGGTCCAGAGAGACCCAGTACTTC.

The chain carries TRBV24-1 and TRBJ1-5, with D possibly being TRBD1 (5 bases). Germline assignment: CDR1 KGHDR and CDR2 SFDVKD. Trimming cost V 4 bases and J 4 bases, with 10 bases left between them. This CDR3 contains 14 residues. This chain's CDR3 is CATSDRTYNQPQHF. The CDR3 nucleotides are TGTGCCACCAGTGACCGGACATATAATCAGCCCCAGCATTTT.

J is TRBJ1-1 and V is TRBV4-1; D is uncertain. From germline, CDR1 is MGHRA and CDR2 YSYEKL. V lost 2 bases and J lost 1, with 5 bases in between. CDR3 size: 13 residues. The CDR3 DNA reads as TGCGCCAGCAGCCAACGCCCGAACACTGAAGCTTTCTTT. This gives the protein CASSQRPNTEAFF.